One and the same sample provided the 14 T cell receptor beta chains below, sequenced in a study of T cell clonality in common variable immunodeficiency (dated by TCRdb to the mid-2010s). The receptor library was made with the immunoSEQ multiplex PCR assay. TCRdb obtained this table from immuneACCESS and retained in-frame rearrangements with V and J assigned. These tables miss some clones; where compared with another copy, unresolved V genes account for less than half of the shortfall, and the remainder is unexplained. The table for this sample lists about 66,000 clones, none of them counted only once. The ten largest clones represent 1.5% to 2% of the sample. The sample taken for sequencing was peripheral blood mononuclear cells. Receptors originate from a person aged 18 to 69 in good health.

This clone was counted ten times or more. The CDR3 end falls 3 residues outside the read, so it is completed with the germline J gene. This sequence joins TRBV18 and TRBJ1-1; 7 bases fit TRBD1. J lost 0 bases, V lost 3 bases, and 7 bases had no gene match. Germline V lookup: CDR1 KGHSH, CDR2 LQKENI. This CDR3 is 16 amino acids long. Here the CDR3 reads CASSPPRQGLNTEAFF. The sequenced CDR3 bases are TGTGCCAGCTCACCTCCACGACAGGGTTTGAACACTGAA.

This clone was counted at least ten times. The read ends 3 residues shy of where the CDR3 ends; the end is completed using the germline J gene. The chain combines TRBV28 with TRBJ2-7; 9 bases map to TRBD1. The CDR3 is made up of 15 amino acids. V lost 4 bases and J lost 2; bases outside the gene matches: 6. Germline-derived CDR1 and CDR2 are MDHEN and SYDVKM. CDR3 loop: CASSSGDRVAYEQYF. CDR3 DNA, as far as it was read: TGTGCCAGCAGTTCAGGGGACAGGGTAGCCTACGAG.

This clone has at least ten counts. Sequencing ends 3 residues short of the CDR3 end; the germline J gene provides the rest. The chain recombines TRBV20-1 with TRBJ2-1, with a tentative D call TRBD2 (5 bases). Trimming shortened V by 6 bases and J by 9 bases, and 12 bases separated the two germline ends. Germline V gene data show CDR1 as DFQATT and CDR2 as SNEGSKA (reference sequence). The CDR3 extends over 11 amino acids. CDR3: CSANLAVEQFF. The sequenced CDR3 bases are TGCAGTGCCAATCTAGCCGTTGAG.

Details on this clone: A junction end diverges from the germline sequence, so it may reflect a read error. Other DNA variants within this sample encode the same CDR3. The CDR3 loop reads CATGQGNSPLHF. The covered CDR3 bases are TGCGCCACCGGACAGGGGAATTCACCC. The chain is built from TRBV2 and TRBJ1-6, with 9 bases matching TRBD1. The CDR3 extends 3 residues past the end of the read, so its final part is completed from the germline J gene. The length of the CDR3 is 12 residues. The germline V gene encodes CDR1 SNHLY and CDR2 FYNNEI. The full variable domain, in which reference TRBV2 and TRBJ1-6 provide the parts outside the CDR3, is EPEVTQTPSHQVTQMGQEVILRCVPISNHLYFYWYRQILGQKVEFLVSFYNNEISEKSEIFDDQFSVERPDGSNFTLKIRSTKLEDSAMYFCATGQGNSPLHFGNGTRLTVT.

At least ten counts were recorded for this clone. The covered CDR3 bases are TGTGCCAGCAGCTTCTTTCCCTGGCGGGATGGTTACGAG. It encodes CASSFFPWRDGYE. From start to end, the CDR3 is CASSFFPWRDGYEQYF. The V gene is TRBV5-4, the J gene TRBJ2-7; TRBD2 might be the D (6 bases). The read halts 3 residues ahead of the CDR3 end, with the missing end drawn from the germline J gene. Between the trimmed V and J ends, which lost 2 bases and 4 bases, there was a span of 19 bases. Germline V gene lookup returns CDR1 SGHNT and CDR2 YYREEE (reference sequence). CDR3 size: 16 residues.

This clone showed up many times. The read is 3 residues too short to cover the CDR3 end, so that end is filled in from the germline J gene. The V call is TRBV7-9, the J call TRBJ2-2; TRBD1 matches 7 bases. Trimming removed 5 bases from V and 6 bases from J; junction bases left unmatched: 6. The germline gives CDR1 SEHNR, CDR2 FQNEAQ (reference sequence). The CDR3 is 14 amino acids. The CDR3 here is CASSRQGRPGELFF. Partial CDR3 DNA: TGTGCCAGCAGCCGACAGGGAAGGCCCGGGGAG.

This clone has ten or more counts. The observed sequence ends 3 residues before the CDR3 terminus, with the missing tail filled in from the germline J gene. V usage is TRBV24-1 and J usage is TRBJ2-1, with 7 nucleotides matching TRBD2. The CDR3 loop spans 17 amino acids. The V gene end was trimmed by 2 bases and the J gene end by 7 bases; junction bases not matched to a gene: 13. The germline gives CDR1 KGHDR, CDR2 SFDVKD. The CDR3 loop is CATSDSAGGGSRNEQFF. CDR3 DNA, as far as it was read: TGTGCCACCAGTGATTCGGCCGGTGGCGGGAGTCGGAATGAG.

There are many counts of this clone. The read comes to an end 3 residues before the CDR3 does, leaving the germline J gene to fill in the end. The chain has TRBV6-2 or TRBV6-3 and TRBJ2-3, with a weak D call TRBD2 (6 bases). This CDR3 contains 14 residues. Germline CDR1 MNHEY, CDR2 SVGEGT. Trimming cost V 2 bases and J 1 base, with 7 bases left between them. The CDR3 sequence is CASSYGTRTDTQYF. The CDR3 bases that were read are TGTGCCAGCAGTTACGGGACTCGCACAGATACG.

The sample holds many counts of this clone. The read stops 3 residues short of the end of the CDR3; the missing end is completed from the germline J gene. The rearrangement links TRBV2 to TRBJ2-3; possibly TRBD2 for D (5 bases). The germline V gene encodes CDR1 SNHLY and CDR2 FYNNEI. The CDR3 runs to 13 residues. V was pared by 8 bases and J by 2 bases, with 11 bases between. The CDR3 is CASFGDITDTQYF. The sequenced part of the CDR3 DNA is TGTGCCAGCTTCGGGGATATCACAGATACG.

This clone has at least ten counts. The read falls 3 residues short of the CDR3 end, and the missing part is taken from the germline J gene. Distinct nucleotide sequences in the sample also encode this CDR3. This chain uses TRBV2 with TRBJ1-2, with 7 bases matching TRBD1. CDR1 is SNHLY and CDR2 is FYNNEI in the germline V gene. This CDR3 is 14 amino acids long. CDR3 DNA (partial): TGTGCCAGCAGTGTGGCACAGGGGTTGGACGGC. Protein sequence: CASSVAQGLDG. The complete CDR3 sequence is CASSVAQGLDGYTF.

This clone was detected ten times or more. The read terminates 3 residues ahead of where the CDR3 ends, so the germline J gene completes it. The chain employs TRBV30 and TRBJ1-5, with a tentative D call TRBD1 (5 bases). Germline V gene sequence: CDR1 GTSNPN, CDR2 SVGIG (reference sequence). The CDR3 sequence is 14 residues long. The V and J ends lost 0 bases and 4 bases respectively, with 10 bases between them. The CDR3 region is CAWSVLGGNQPQHF. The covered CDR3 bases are TGTGCCTGGAGTGTACTGGGGGGAAATCAGCCC.

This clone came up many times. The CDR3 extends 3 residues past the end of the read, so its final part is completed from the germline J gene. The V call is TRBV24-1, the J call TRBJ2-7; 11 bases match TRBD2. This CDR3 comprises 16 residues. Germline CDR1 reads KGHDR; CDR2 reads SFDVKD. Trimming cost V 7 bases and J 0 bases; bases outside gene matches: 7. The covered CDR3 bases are TGTGCCACCAGGAGCGTTACTAGCGGGAGCTCCTACGAG. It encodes CATRSVTSGSSYE. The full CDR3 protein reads CATRSVTSGSSYEQYF.

CDR3 protein: CSAPGLEGDEQFF. The sequenced part of the CDR3 DNA is TGCAGTGCTCCGGGACTAGAAGGGGATGAG. The rearrangement links TRBV20-1 to TRBJ2-1; 8 positions agree with TRBD2. The read halts 3 residues ahead of the CDR3 end, with the missing end drawn from the germline J gene. The CDR3 sequence is 13 residues long. Losses at the gene ends were 5 bases for V and 8 bases for J; bases not matched to a gene: 8. Germline CDR1 DFQATT, CDR2 SNEGSKA (reference sequence).

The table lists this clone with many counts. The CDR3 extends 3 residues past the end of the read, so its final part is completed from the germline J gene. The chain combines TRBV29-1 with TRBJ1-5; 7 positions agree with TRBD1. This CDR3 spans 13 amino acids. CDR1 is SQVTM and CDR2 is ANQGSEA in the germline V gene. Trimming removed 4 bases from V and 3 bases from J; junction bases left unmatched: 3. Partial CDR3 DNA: TGCAGCGTTGGACAGGGACTCAATCAGCCC. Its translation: CSVGQGLNQP. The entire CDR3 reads CSVGQGLNQPQHF.